This TCR beta chain stems from a study of shared clonotypes between healthy human individuals. Study-level background: Donors, aged 18 to 49, were a couple of women and a few men. Study-level findings and limits: Limitation of the genetic and exposure-history diversity represented came from the few donors.

The study drew its donors from healthy HIV-negative adults without recent acute infections or vaccinations. Unsorted PBMC DNA underwent sequencing on ten immunoSEQ deep assay plates. Produced via immunoSEQ multiplex PCR; TCRdb's table is partial and in-frame only. Of about 450,000 clones in the sample, about four fifths were seen once. The V end was cut by 0 bases, the J end by 7 bases, with 12 bases between. Germline loops: CDR1 SGHTA, CDR2 FQGNSA. This CDR3 is built from 14 residues. As to this clone: The antigen remains undetermined.

The specimen was PBMCs. This TCR was recovered from a woman aged 35 to 49 in good health. Some clones in this sample may be carry-over from other donors' samples. This chain links TRBV7-2 with TRBJ1-2; D is unresolved. As DNA, the CDR3 is TGTGCCAGCAGCTTAGCGCTAAGTGTTGGTGGCTACACCTTC. Translated: CASSLALSVGGYTF.